The 8 T cell receptor beta chains listed next were all sequenced from one sample in a study of blood T cell repertoires in COVID-19. Clones were read by immunoSEQ multiplex PCR, and TCRdb kept only the in-frame ones, dropping some. The sample holds some 300,000 clones; 88% are singletons and the top ten take approximately 2%. Sequencing was carried out using PBMCs or T cells enriched from blood (not recorded which). Receptors were obtained from an older woman in a cohort exposed to, infected with or recovered from COVID-19 (not recorded which).

The chain carries TRBV21-1 and TRBJ1-2; no DNA check was done on the table's D call, TRBD1. TRBV21-1 constitutes a pseudogene. The CDR3 consists of 16 residues. CDR3 bases: TGTGCCAGCAGCCCGCCCCCGACTGGGACAGGGGATGGCTACACCTTC. It encodes CASSPPPTGTGDGYTF.

The V gene is TRBV3-1 (or the pseudogene TRBV3-2), the J gene TRBJ2-1; TRBD2 is a possible D gene (6 bases). The V and J ends lost 5 bases and 10 bases respectively, with 24 bases between them. Germline loops: CDR1 LGHDT, CDR2 YNNKEL (reference sequence). The CDR3 spans 16 residues. The CDR3 region has the DNA TGTGCCAGCAGCTTCCGAGCCGGGACTCGATTTGTAGAGCAGTTCTTC. This gives the protein CASSFRAGTRFVEQFF.

The chain carries TRBV9 and TRBJ2-7; weak D call: TRBD2 (6 bases). Trimming shortened V by 3 bases and J by 0 bases, and 10 bases separated the two germline ends. Germline V gene data show CDR1 as SGDLS and CDR2 as YYNGEE. The CDR3 spans 14 residues. The CDR3 loop is CASSAGTDSYEQYF. CDR3 DNA: TGTGCCAGCAGCGCCGGGACTGACTCCTACGAGCAGTACTTC.

The chain joins TRBV19 to TRBJ2-3; D is perhaps TRBD1 (5 bases). Germline V gene data show CDR1 as LNHDA and CDR2 as SQIVND (reference sequence). V was trimmed by 4 bases and J by 2 bases, leaving 10 bases between them. CDR3 length equals 14 residues. The CDR3 coding sequence is TGTGCCAGTAGTACCAGGGAAATCACAGATACGCAGTATTTT. Translated, it gives CASSTREITDTQYF.

CDR3 loop: CASSSPRDRGTYEQYF. The CDR3 bases are TGTGCCAGCAGTTCCCCTCGGGACAGGGGGACCTACGAGCAGTACTTC. The chain employs TRBV6-5 and TRBJ2-7; 11 bases agree with TRBD1. The CDR3 consists of 16 residues. Germline V gene sequence: CDR1 MNHEY, CDR2 SVGAGI. Unmatched junction bases numbered 7, after V lost 4 bases and J lost 2 bases.

V is TRBV18 and J is TRBJ2-1; TRBD1 aligns across 9 bases. The CDR3 contains 14 residues. The V gene's germline CDR1 is KGHSH and CDR2 LQKENI. J gave up 9 bases and V 4 bases, and 7 bases lay outside the gene matches. The CDR3 nucleotides are TGTGCCAGCTCACTATCGGACAGGGGTGGTGAGCAGTTCTTC. This gives the protein CASSLSDRGGEQFF.

This chain connects TRBV29-1 to TRBJ2-3, with 9 bases lining up with TRBD2. This CDR3 comprises 13 residues. After removal of 6 bases from V and 4 bases from J, the junction contained 5 bases not matched to a gene. Germline CDR1 SQVTM, CDR2 ANQGSEA. The CDR3 nucleotides read TGCAGCGTGGCGGGAGGGGTTGCAGATACGCAGTATTTT. Protein: CSVAGGVADTQYF.

The CDR3 sequence is CASRSGTGGEKLFF. The DNA of the CDR3 is TGTGCCAGCAGATCCGGGACAGGGGGTGAAAAACTGTTTTTT. The chain combines TRBV28 with TRBJ1-4; 11 nucleotides align to TRBD1. J gave up 7 bases and V 6 bases, and 4 bases lay outside the gene matches. Germline CDR1 MDHEN, CDR2 SYDVKM. The CDR3 loop spans 14 amino acids. Supplemented by reference TRBV28 and TRBJ1-4, the full variable domain reads DVKVTQSSRYLVKRTGEKVFLECVQDMDHENMFWYRQDPGLGLRLIYFSYDVKMKEKGDIPEGYSVSREKKERFSLILESASTNQTSMYLCASRSGTGGEKLFFGSGTQLSVL.